These T cell receptor beta chains were read from a single sample in a study of cytomegalovirus exposure and HLA in healthy donors. Measured with immunoSEQ multiplex PCR; TCRdb has only the in-frame clones, and not every one. This repertoire shows some 150,000 clones, around 79% found once; its top ten account for about 6.7%. The sample comprised PBMCs. The origin of the receptors is a man aged 45-65 years in good health and CMV-seropositive. Each CDR3 is given with its conserved first and last residue. D genes are given only for firm matches. Clone size is shown for a subset of rows, as once, few, many or a class of expanded clone.

D,J,size,V,DNA,CDR3
-,TRBJ2-5,-,TRBV19,TGTGCCAGTAGCCAGCAGGGCGACGGAAAGACCCAGTACTTC,CASSQQGDGKTQYF
-,TRBJ2-7,-,TRBV6-5,TGTGCCAGCTTCGAGGGAGTCTCCTACGAGCAGTACTTC,CASFEGVSYEQYF
-,TRBJ2-1,-,TRBV2,TGTGCCAGCAGGGCCGACTCCTACAATGAGCAGTTCTTC,CASRADSYNEQFF
-,TRBJ2-1,-,TRBV2,TGTGCCAGCACCCTAGGGAGTACCTACAATGAGCAGTTCTTC,CASTLGSTYNEQFF
TRBD2,TRBJ2-3,-,TRBV9,TGTGCCAGCAGCGTAGCAGCGGGAGGGCCAACGCAGTATTTT,CASSVAAGGPTQYF
-,TRBJ1-1,-,TRBV28,TGTGCCAGCAGAAGACGATCCTGGAGCACTGAAGCTTTCTTT,CASRRRSWSTEAFF
-,TRBJ2-1,-,TRBV11-2,TGTGCCAGCAGCTACCAGCGCCGGGGGGCTGGTGAGCAGTTCTTC,CASSYQRRGAGEQFF
TRBD1,TRBJ1-5,-,TRBV19,TGTGCCAGTAGTTTCAGGGGGCCCCCAGAGAAGCCCCAGCATTTT,CASSFRGPPEKPQHF
TRBD1,TRBJ1-1,-,TRBV5-1,TGCGCCAGCAGCTTGAGAGCTGGGACAGGGGGCGGCACTGAAGCTTTCTTT,CASSLRAGTGGGTEAFF
TRBD1,TRBJ1-2,-,TRBV6-1,TGTGCCAGCAGTGAAGAATGGACAGGGGGTGGCTACACCTTC,CASSEEWTGGGYTF
-,TRBJ1-1,-,TRBV2,TGTGCCAGCAGTCCTGAGTGGAACACTGAAGCTTTCTTT,CASSPEWNTEAFF
TRBD1,TRBJ1-3,-,TRBV13,TGTGCCAGCAGTTCAAACAGGGGAGAAGGAAACACCATATATTTT,CASSSNRGEGNTIYF
-,TRBJ1-1,-,TRBV5-1,TGCGCCAGCAGCTTGTTGGGTCGGCGGGACACTGAAGCTTTCTTT,CASSLLGRRDTEAFF
TRBD2,TRBJ2-1,once,TRBV19,TGTGCCAGTGGGGGTTCTAGCGGGACAGCGTTCTTC,CASGGSSGTAFF
TRBD1,TRBJ1-1,-,TRBV6-5,TGTGCCAGCAGCTACGACAGGGTGGGGGACACTGAAGCTTTCTTT,CASSYDRVGDTEAFF
TRBD2,TRBJ2-7,few,TRBV6-5,TGTGCCAGCAGTCGAATCCTAGCGGGAGGGCGCGAGCAGTACTTC,CASSRILAGGREQYF
-,TRBJ1-5,once,TRBV6-1,TGTGCCAGCGCGGGGACGTTGTCTCAGCCCCAGCATTTT,CASAGTLSQPQHF
TRBD2,TRBJ2-3,-,TRBV28,TGTGCCAGCAGGCGAGGACTAGCGGGAGCCAGTGGCACAGATACGCAGTATTTT,CASRRGLAGASGTDTQYF
-,TRBJ2-1,-,TRBV19,TGTGCCAGTAGTATGCAGGGAGAGCAGTTCTTC,CASSMQGEQFF
-,TRBJ2-5,-,TRBV11-2,TGTGCCAGCAGCTTAGAGTTGCGGGCGGGGTCGGAGACCCAGTACTTC,CASSLELRAGSETQYF
TRBD1,TRBJ2-7,-,TRBV11-2,TGTGCCAGCAGCTTTGGACAGGGGGTCTACGAGCAGTACTTC,CASSFGQGVYEQYF
TRBD1,TRBJ1-6,-,TRBV5-1,TGCGCCAGCAGTTCGGGACAGGGAGCTTCACCCCTCCACTTT,CASSSGQGASPLHF
-,TRBJ1-5,once,TRBV7-9,TGTGCCAGCAGCTTACAGGGGTACAATCAGCCCCAGCATTTT,CASSLQGYNQPQHF
-,TRBJ2-7,-,TRBV30,TGTGCCTGGAGTGAAAAAAGCGGAGGGTACTCCTACGAGCAGTACTTC,CAWSEKSGGYSYEQYF
-,TRBJ2-3,-,TRBV7-9,TGTTCCAGCAGCTTAGAACTTCATACGCAGTATTTT,CSSSLELHTQYF
-,TRBJ2-7,-,TRBV15,TGTGCCACCAGCAGAGATCTCGGGAGCTCCTACGAGCAGTACTTC,CATSRDLGSSYEQYF
-,TRBJ1-4,-,TRBV30,TGTGCCTGGAGTGGGAGTTACGATAGAAAACTGTTTTTT,CAWSGSYDRKLFF
TRBD1,TRBJ1-2,-,TRBV2,TGTGCCAGCAGTGTGACAGGGGATGGTGGCTACACCTTC,CASSVTGDGGYTF
-,TRBJ1-2,once,TRBV28,TGTGCCAGCACTTCATTAACTGGGCCAGGGCAAGGCTACACCTTC,CASTSLTGPGQGYTF
TRBD1,TRBJ2-5,-,TRBV9,TGTGCCAGCAGCGTTACAGGGGGAGGAGGAGAGACCCAGTACTTC,CASSVTGGGGETQYF
-,TRBJ2-3,-,TRBV30,TGTGCCTGGAGTGTTGACAGGATCAACACAGATACGCAGTATTTT,CAWSVDRINTDTQYF
TRBD1,TRBJ2-7,-,TRBV27,TGTGCCAGCAGTTTTCAGGGGGCGGTCGACGAGCAGTACTTC,CASSFQGAVDEQYF
-,TRBJ1-4,-,TRBV5-1,TGCGCCAGCAGCGCCGGGAGGGCGATCGAAAAACTGTTTTTT,CASSAGRAIEKLFF
-,TRBJ2-7,once,TRBV19,TGTGCCAGTAGTACGACACCGTCCTACGAGCAGTACTTC,CASSTTPSYEQYF
TRBD2,TRBJ2-7,few,TRBV4-2,TGTGCCAGCAGCCAAGCCCGGACTAGCGGGATCTACGAGCAGTACTTC,CASSQARTSGIYEQYF
TRBD1,TRBJ2-7,-,TRBV6-1,TGTGCCAGCAGTGAAGCTCGGACAGGGAGAGATTACGAGCAGTACTTC,CASSEARTGRDYEQYF
-,TRBJ2-7,-,TRBV27,TGTGCCAGCAGAAAATCAGGGTCCAACGAGCAGTACTTC,CASRKSGSNEQYF
TRBD1,TRBJ1-1,-,TRBV7-8,TGTGCCAGCAGCCCCCCGACAGGGGGGCAAGCTTTCTTT,CASSPPTGGQAFF
-,TRBJ1-4,-,TRBV28,TGTTCCAGCTCTACTAATGAAAAACTGTTTTTT,CSSSTNEKLFF
TRBD2,TRBJ2-1,-,TRBV10-3,TGTGCCATCAGTGGGCGTCTAGCGGGAGCCAATGAGCAGTTCTTC,CAISGRLAGANEQFF
-,TRBJ1-2,-,TRBV2,TGTGCCAGCAGTGAAGGGCAGGGCTACACCTTC,CASSEGQGYTF
-,TRBJ1-2,-,TRBV29-1,TGCAGCGCTGGGGGGGGAGAAGGCTATGGCTACACCTTC,CSAGGGEGYGYTF
TRBD2,TRBJ2-1,-,TRBV11-2,TGTGCCAGCAGCCGAGACGGACTAGCGGGAAACCTGGGGCAGTTCTTC,CASSRDGLAGNLGQFF
TRBD2,TRBJ2-2,-,TRBV5-1,TGCGCCAGCAGCAATTCTACTAGCGGAGGATTCCTGAACACCGGGGAGCTGTTTTTT,CASSNSTSGGFLNTGELFF
-,TRBJ2-2,few,TRBV21-1,TGTGCCAGCAGCAAAGCCAAACCAATACTGAACACCGGGGAGCTGTTTTTT,CASSKAKPILNTGELFF
-,TRBJ1-2,-,TRBV5-5,TGTGCCAGCAGCTTTTCAGGGGATGATGGCTACACCTTC,CASSFSGDDGYTF
-,TRBJ2-3,few,TRBV11-3,TGTGCCAGCAGCCGGTCCGGGGGAAATACGCAGTATTTT,CASSRSGGNTQYF
-,TRBJ2-2,once,TRBV11-2,TGTGCCAGCAGCTTTAGCGTGAACACCGGGGAGCTGTTTTTT,CASSFSVNTGELFF
TRBD1,TRBJ1-5,-,TRBV28,TGTGCCAGCAGTCTTACAGGGGCAAATCAGCCCCAGCATTTT,CASSLTGANQPQHF
TRBD1,TRBJ1-1,-,TRBV6-1,TGTGCCAGCAGTGAACTCTTAACAGGGGAAGGAGCTTTCTTT,CASSELLTGEGAFF
TRBD1,TRBJ2-3,-,TRBV2,TGTGCCAGCAGTCCGGGACAGGGAGTTGGAGTGGGTTATACGCAGTATTTT,CASSPGQGVGVGYTQYF
-,TRBJ2-7,-,TRBV15,TGTGCCACCAGCAGAGGGGAGGCCACTTACTACGAGCAGTACTTC,CATSRGEATYYEQYF